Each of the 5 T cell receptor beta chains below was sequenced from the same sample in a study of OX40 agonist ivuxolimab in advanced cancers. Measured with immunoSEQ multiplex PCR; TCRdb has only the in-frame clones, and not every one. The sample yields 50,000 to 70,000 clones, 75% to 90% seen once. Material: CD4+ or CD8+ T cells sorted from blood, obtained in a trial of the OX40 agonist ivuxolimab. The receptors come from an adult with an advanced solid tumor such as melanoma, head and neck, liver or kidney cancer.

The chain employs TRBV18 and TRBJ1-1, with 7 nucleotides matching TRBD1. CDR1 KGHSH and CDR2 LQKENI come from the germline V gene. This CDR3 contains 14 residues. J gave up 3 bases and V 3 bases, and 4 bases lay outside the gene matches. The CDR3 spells CASSPTRGYTEAFF. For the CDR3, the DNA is TGTGCCAGCTCACCGACCAGGGGGTACACTGAAGCTTTCTTT. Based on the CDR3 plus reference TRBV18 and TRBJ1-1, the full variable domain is NAGVMQNPRHLVRRRGQEARLRCSPMKGHSHVYWYRQLPEEGLKFMVYLQKENIIDESGMPKERFSAEFPKEGPSILRIQQVVRGDSAAYFCASSPTRGYTEAFFGQGTRLTVV.

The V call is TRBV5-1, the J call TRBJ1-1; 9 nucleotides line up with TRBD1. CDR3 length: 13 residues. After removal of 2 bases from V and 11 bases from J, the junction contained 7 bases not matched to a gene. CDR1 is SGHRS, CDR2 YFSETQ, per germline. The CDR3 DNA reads TGCGCCAGCAGCTTCGGGACAGGGATCCAGGCTTTCTTT. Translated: CASSFGTGIQAFF.

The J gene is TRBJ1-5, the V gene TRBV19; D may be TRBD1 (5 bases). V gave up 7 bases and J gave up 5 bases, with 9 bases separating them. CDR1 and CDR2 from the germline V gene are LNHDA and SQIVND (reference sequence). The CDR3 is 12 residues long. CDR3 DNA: TGTGCCAGTACGTGGGGGTATCAGCCCCAGCATTTT. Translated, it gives CASTWGYQPQHF.

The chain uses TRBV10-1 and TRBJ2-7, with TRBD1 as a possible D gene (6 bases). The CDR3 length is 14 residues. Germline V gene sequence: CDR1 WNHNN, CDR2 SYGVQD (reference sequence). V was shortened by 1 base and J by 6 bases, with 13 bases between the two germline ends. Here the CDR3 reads CASSELGGRSEQYF. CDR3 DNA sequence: TGCGCCAGCAGTGAGTTAGGGGGAAGGAGCGAGCAGTACTTC.

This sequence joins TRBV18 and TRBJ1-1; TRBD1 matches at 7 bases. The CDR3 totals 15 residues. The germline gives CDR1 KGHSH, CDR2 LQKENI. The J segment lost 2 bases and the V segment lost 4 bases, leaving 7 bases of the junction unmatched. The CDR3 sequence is CASSLAGTANTEAFF. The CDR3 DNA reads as TGTGCCAGCTCACTAGCCGGGACAGCAAACACTGAAGCTTTCTTT.